What follows are 21 T cell receptor beta chains derived from one specimen sequenced in a study of blood T cell repertoires in COVID-19. Profiled with immunoSEQ multiplex PCR; TCRdb holds only in-frame clones, not every one. This sample has about 270,000 clones; approximately 88% occur once, and the top ten carry roughly 2.3%. The source material was peripheral blood. All receptors come from a man aged 45-60 years with acute or convalescent COVID-19.

The J gene is TRBJ1-2, the V gene TRBV7-2; the D gene is possibly TRBD1 (6 bases). From germline, CDR1 is SGHTA and CDR2 FQGNSA. The CDR3 has 16 residues. Trimming stripped 6 bases from V and 5 bases from J, with 22 bases between. This CDR3 is CASSIEERGLKYGYTF. The CDR3 region has the DNA TGTGCCAGCAGTATAGAGGAGCGGGGGCTTAAGTATGGCTACACCTTC. Together with reference TRBV7-2 and TRBJ1-2, the CDR3 gives the full variable domain: GAGVSQSPSNKVTEKGKDVELRCDPISGHTALYWYRQSLGQGLEFLIYFQGNSAPDKSGLPSDRFSAERTGGSVSTLTIQRTQQEDSAVYLCASSIEERGLKYGYTFGSGTRLTVV.

The rearrangement uses TRBV6-2 or TRBV6-3 and TRBJ2-7, with 7 bases matching TRBD2. V was pared by 2 bases and J by 8 bases, with 12 bases of the junction left unmatched. Per germline, CDR1 MNHEY and CDR2 SVGEGT. The CDR3 has 15 residues. The CDR3: CASSYLRGTSGQQYF. In nucleotides, the CDR3 is TGTGCCAGCAGTTACCTGCGGGGGACCTCCGGGCAGCAGTACTTC.

The CDR3 DNA follows: TGTGCCAGCAGCTTTTCCGGTGGGCCAGAGCAGTTCTTC. Encoded protein: CASSFSGGPEQFF. The V and J genes are TRBV5-6 and TRBJ2-1, with D uncertain. The CDR3 spans 13 residues. The germline gives CDR1 SGHDT, CDR2 YYEEEE. V was trimmed by 2 bases and J by 10 bases, leaving 13 bases between them. Using reference TRBV5-6 and TRBJ2-1 for the parts outside the CDR3, the full variable domain is DAGVTQSPTHLIKTRGQQVTLRCSPKSGHDTVSWYQQALGQGPQFIFQYYEEEERQRGNFPDRFSGHQFPNYSSELNVNALLLGDSALYLCASSFSGGPEQFFGPGTRLTVL.

This chain uses TRBV5-6 with TRBJ1-5; 8 bases agree with TRBD1. This CDR3 has 15 amino acids. The germline V gene encodes CDR1 SGHDT and CDR2 YYEEEE. The V and J ends lost 4 bases and 3 bases, in that order; junction bases with no gene match: 6. CDR3 protein: CASSPHRGINQPQHF. The CDR3 DNA reads as TGTGCCAGCAGCCCACACAGGGGGATCAATCAGCCCCAGCATTTT.

The V gene is TRBV10-3, the J gene TRBJ1-4; 7 bases line up with TRBD1. The CDR3 is 16 residues long. J gave up 8 bases and V 3 bases, and 12 bases lay outside the gene matches. Germline V CDR1 and CDR2: ENHRY, SYGVKD. CDR3 sequence (DNA): TGTGCCATCAGTGACCTCGGAGGGGGCGCAGTCGAAAAACTGTTTTTT. This gives the protein CAISDLGGGAVEKLFF.

The V gene is TRBV3-1 (or the pseudogene TRBV3-2), the J gene TRBJ1-1; D not certain. The V and J ends lost 0 bases and 7 bases respectively, with 12 bases between them. CDR3 size: 14 residues. Germline V gene data show CDR1 as LGHDT and CDR2 as YNNKEL (reference sequence). The CDR3 loop reads CASSQENRVNEAFF. The CDR3 nucleotides read TGTGCCAGCAGCCAAGAAAACCGGGTGAATGAAGCTTTCTTT.

The rearrangement links TRBV3-1 (or the pseudogene TRBV3-2) to TRBJ2-5, with D possibly matching TRBD2 (5 bases). This CDR3 is built from 17 residues. Per germline, CDR1 LGHDT and CDR2 YNNKEL (reference sequence). V lost 0 bases and J lost 1, with 15 bases in between. This CDR3 reads CASSQEHFPEVQETQYF. In nucleotides, the CDR3 is TGTGCCAGCAGCCAAGAGCACTTCCCGGAGGTCCAAGAGACCCAGTACTTC.

The chain uses TRBV3-1 (or the pseudogene TRBV3-2) and TRBJ2-2; D remains ambiguous. CDR3 length: 13 amino acids. Germline V gene data show CDR1 as LGHDT and CDR2 as YNNKEL (reference sequence). Trimming pared 4 bases from V and 9 bases from J, leaving 12 bases between. The CDR3 DNA is TGTGCCAGCAGCCCACGAAAGGAGAGGGAGCTGTTTTTT. Protein product: CASSPRKERELFF.

The chain joins TRBV4-2 to TRBJ2-7; D is uncertain. V lost 5 bases to trimming and J lost 6 bases, with 11 bases between them. CDR3 length equals 12 residues. Germline values: CDR1 LGHNA, CDR2 YNFKEQ. CDR3 protein: CASSFVPGEQYF. CDR3 nucleotides: TGTGCCAGCAGCTTTGTTCCCGGCGAGCAGTACTTC.

The CDR3: CASSPGQNYGYTF. In nucleotides, the CDR3 is TGTGCCAGCAGCCCGGGACAAAACTATGGCTACACCTTC. The rearrangement joins TRBV6-5 to TRBJ1-2, with D possibly matching TRBD1 (6 bases). The germline gives CDR1 MNHEY, CDR2 SVGAGI. The length of the CDR3 is 13 residues. The ends were cut back, 6 bases at V and 2 bases at J, with 10 bases in the middle.

The rearrangement uses TRBV7-8 and TRBJ2-7; no clear D. CDR1 is SGHVS, CDR2 FQNEAQ, per germline. The V end lost 5 bases, the J end lost 8 bases, and 10 bases lay between the germline ends. The CDR3 is 11 residues long. The CDR3 nucleotides are TGTGCCAGCAGCCCCACCAGGCAGCAGTACTTC. Its translation is CASSPTRQQYF. The full variable domain, its missing parts supplied by reference TRBV7-8 and TRBJ2-7, is GAGVSQSPRYKVAKRGQDVALRCDPISGHVSLFWYQQALGQGPEFLTYFQNEAQLDKSGLPSDRFFAERPEGSVSTLKIQRTQQEDSAVYLCASSPTRQQYFGPGTRLTVT.

The CDR3 region is CASSLSGDLYEQYF. CDR3 bases: TGTGCCAGCAGCCTAAGCGGGGACCTCTACGAGCAGTACTTC. The chain employs TRBV14 and TRBJ2-7, with 7 bases lining up with TRBD2. Germline loops: CDR1 SGHDN, CDR2 FVKESK. J was trimmed by 3 bases and V by 4 bases; bases with no gene match: 6. The CDR3 runs to 14 residues.

The chain links TRBV6-4 to TRBJ2-7; 10 bases are a match to TRBD2. The J segment lost 4 bases and the V segment lost 4 bases, leaving 7 bases of the junction unmatched. The CDR3 consists of 15 residues. Germline-derived CDR1 and CDR2 are MRHNA and SNTAGT. CDR3 sequence (DNA): TGTGCCAGCAGTGGAGCGGGGGGGACCAGGTACGAGCAGTACTTC. It is translated as CASSGAGGTRYEQYF.

The V call is TRBV20-1, the J call TRBJ2-2; weak D call: TRBD2 (6 bases). The CDR3 loop spans 15 amino acids. Per the germline V gene, CDR1 is DFQATT and CDR2 is SNEGSKA (reference sequence). V was shortened by 6 bases and J by 6 bases, with 20 bases between the two germline ends. CDR3 in amino acids: CSASPQGPGAGELFF. The DNA for the CDR3 is TGCAGTGCAAGTCCCCAAGGGCCGGGGGCCGGGGAGCTGTTTTTT.

The rearrangement links TRBV18 to TRBJ1-2, with 7 bases that match TRBD1. J lost 7 bases, V lost 2 bases, and 13 bases had no gene match. Germline loops: CDR1 KGHSH, CDR2 LQKENI. The CDR3 has 16 residues. The chain's CDR3 is CASSPVRDSRLGGYTF. The CDR3, as DNA: TGTGCCAGCTCACCAGTCCGGGACAGCCGACTGGGTGGCTACACCTTC. Filled out from reference TRBV18 and TRBJ1-2, the complete variable domain reads NAGVMQNPRHLVRRRGQEARLRCSPMKGHSHVYWYRQLPEEGLKFMVYLQKENIIDESGMPKERFSAEFPKEGPSILRIQQVVRGDSAAYFCASSPVRDSRLGGYTFGSGTRLTVV.

This chain links TRBV10-1 with TRBJ2-1, with TRBD2 matching over 16 bases. V lost 6 bases to trimming and J lost 5 bases; unmatched junction nucleotides: 10. The CDR3 loop spans 18 amino acids. The germline V gene has CDR1 WNHNN and CDR2 SYGVQD (reference sequence). The CDR3 reads CASSLGLAGGPKDNEQFF. The CDR3 region has the DNA TGCGCCAGCAGCTTGGGACTAGCGGGGGGGCCTAAAGACAATGAGCAGTTCTTC.

This clone was seen just once. The chain carries TRBV7-9 and TRBJ1-1, with D possibly TRBD1 on 6 matching bases. Trimming took off 5 bases at V and 0 bases at J, with 13 bases between the two ends. Germline values: CDR1 SEHNR, CDR2 FQNEAQ (reference sequence). CDR3 length equals 15 residues. Written as DNA, the CDR3 is TGTGCCAGCAGCCCCTACGAGGGGGTGAACACTGAAGCTTTCTTT. Translated: CASSPYEGVNTEAFF.

The V and J genes are TRBV9 and TRBJ1-6; maybe TRBD1 (5 bases). V dropped 1 base and J dropped 9 bases, with 11 bases sitting between them. Looked up from germline, CDR1 is SGDLS and CDR2 is YYNGEE. This CDR3 comprises 14 residues. The CDR3 nucleotides are TGTGCCAGCAGCGTACGGGGGTCAAGTTCACCCCTCCACTTT. It encodes CASSVRGSSSPLHF.

The V call is TRBV9, the J call TRBJ1-4; D is uncertain. This CDR3 spans 15 amino acids. The V end lost 0 bases, the J end lost 7 bases, and 13 bases lay between the germline ends. Germline-derived CDR1 and CDR2 are SGDLS and YYNGEE. The CDR3 nucleotides are TGTGCCAGCAGCGTAGCGGGGTACTACGGTGAAAAACTGTTTTTT. It specifies CASSVAGYYGEKLFF.

This rearrangement joins TRBV6-1 to TRBJ1-2, with 8 bases lining up with TRBD1. The germline gives CDR1 MNHNS, CDR2 SASEGT. Unmatched junction bases numbered 20, after V lost 4 bases and J lost 1 base. The CDR3 covers 20 residues. The CDR3 here is CASSGGSARGRIPFNYGYTF. The CDR3 DNA is TGTGCCAGCAGTGGGGGTTCTGCCAGGGGGCGCATCCCCTTTAACTATGGCTACACCTTC.

This chain joins TRBV9 and TRBJ1-3; possibly TRBD1 for D (6 bases). The CDR3 contains 16 residues. Trimming cost V 6 bases and J 0 bases, with 16 bases left between them. Germline V lookup: CDR1 SGDLS, CDR2 YYNGEE. This CDR3 reads CASNPTGTSSGNTIYF. DNA for the CDR3: TGTGCCAGCAACCCGACAGGCACCAGCTCTGGAAACACCATATATTTT.